The 6 T cell receptor beta chains below come from one sample, sequenced in a study of T cell responses to AZD1222 COVID-19 vaccine. The protocol was immunoSEQ multiplex PCR, while the TCRdb copy is restricted to in-frame clones and leaves out a portion. The sample holds some 50,000 clones, approximately 91% seen once. Source: peripheral blood, taken 28 days after the second AZD1222 dose. The receptors shown here come from an adult who received the AZD1222 COVID-19 vaccine.

The V and J genes are TRBV6-5 and TRBJ1-5; maybe TRBD1 (6 bases). V was cut by 10 bases and J by 1 base, with 8 bases left in between. The CDR3 has 12 amino acids. Germline CDR1 MNHEY, CDR2 SVGAGI. The CDR3 protein is CAIRGSNQPQHF. The CDR3 DNA follows: TGTGCCATCAGGGGCAGCAATCAGCCCCAGCATTTT.

This chain links TRBV5-4 with TRBJ1-4, with TRBD1 as a possible D gene (6 bases). There are 14 residues in the CDR3. Germline V gene lookup returns CDR1 SGHNT and CDR2 YYREEE (reference sequence). Trimming cost V 2 bases and J 1 base, with 6 bases left between them. The CDR3 protein is CASSFRGTNEKLFF. The CDR3 DNA reads as TGTGCCAGCAGCTTCAGGGGAACTAATGAAAAACTGTTTTTT.

This clone was counted a few times. The V gene is TRBV3-1 (or the pseudogene TRBV3-2), the J gene TRBJ2-7; D remains ambiguous. V was clipped by 1 base and J by 2 bases, with 3 bases between them. Germline CDR1 is LGHDT and CDR2 is YNNKEL (reference sequence). The CDR3 has 12 residues. CDR3 sequence: CASSQAAYEQYF. The CDR3 DNA is TGTGCCAGCAGCCAAGCAGCCTACGAGCAGTACTTC.

This clone came up once. V and J are TRBV3-1 (or the pseudogene TRBV3-2) and TRBJ1-6, with a tentative D call TRBD1 (5 bases). V was clipped by 2 bases and J by 3 bases, with 11 bases between them. This CDR3 has 16 residues. Germline V lookup: CDR1 LGHDT, CDR2 YNNKEL (reference sequence). The CDR3 region is CASSQRAGNYNSPLHF. CDR3 coding DNA: TGTGCCAGCAGCCAACGGGCAGGGAACTATAATTCACCCCTCCACTTT.

By its share, this clone is medium-sized. The V call is TRBV10-3, the J call TRBJ2-7; D is tentatively TRBD1 or TRBD2 (6 bases each). The CDR3 consists of 13 residues. Germline CDR1 reads ENHRY; CDR2 reads SYGVKD. V lost 2 bases and J 4 bases, leaving 9 bases between the germline ends. In DNA, the CDR3 is TGTGCCATCAGTGAGGTAGGGGGGTACGAGCAGTACTTC. Its protein is CAISEVGGYEQYF.

This clone was observed a handful of times. The chain combines TRBV7-2 with TRBJ1-2, with D tentatively TRBD1 (6 bases). This CDR3 is 14 amino acids long. Germline-derived CDR1 and CDR2 are SGHTA and FQGNSA. Between the trimmed V and J ends, which lost 1 base and 3 bases, there was a span of 9 bases. DNA for the CDR3: TGTGCCAGCAGCTTAGAACCAGGGGACTATGGCTACACCTTC. As protein: CASSLEPGDYGYTF.